The 16 T cell receptor beta chains given below trace back to one sample, sequenced in a study of Ad26.COV2.S vaccination and SARS-CoV-2 variants. TCRdb keeps only in-frame clones here, not all; method: immunoSEQ multiplex PCR. Among about 350,000 clones listed, around 89% were seen once. Indicated treatment: around 19 received Ad26.COV2.S at low or high dose, single or two shots; roughly 5 received placebo; per-sample allocation not given. Collection of samples fell on day 63 after the first vaccine or placebo injection. Sequenced here: peripheral blood, sampled in a trial of Ad26.COV2.S vaccine versus placebo. These receptors all come from a person between 18 and 65 years old who received the Ad26.COV2.S COVID-19 vaccine or a placebo.

This clone was detected only once. The J gene is TRBJ2-7, the V gene TRBV10-3; possibly TRBD1 for D (6 bases). The CDR3 consists of 14 residues. Deletions cut 3 bases from V and 1 base from J, with 10 bases between. Germline CDR1 ENHRY, CDR2 SYGVKD. The CDR3 reads CAISDRDTSYEQYF. Written as DNA, the CDR3 is TGTGCCATCAGTGACCGGGACACATCCTACGAGCAGTACTTC.

The chain couples TRBV7-9 to TRBJ2-7; tentative D call: TRBD2 (5 bases). Trimming cost V 0 bases and J 5 bases, with 11 bases left between them. Germline V gene data show CDR1 as SEHNR and CDR2 as FQNEAQ (reference sequence). There are 14 residues in the CDR3. The CDR3 DNA sequence: TGTGCCAGCAGCTTAGCAACTAGTCTGGACGAGCAGTACTTC. Its translation: CASSLATSLDEQYF.

This chain connects TRBV2 to TRBJ2-2; 7 bases line up with TRBD1. The CDR3 is made up of 15 amino acids. The V gene end was trimmed by 6 bases and the J gene end by 0 bases; junction bases not matched to a gene: 4. The V gene's germline CDR1 is SNHLY and CDR2 FYNNEI. CDR3 loop: CASRRTGTNTGELFF. The DNA for the CDR3 is TGTGCCAGCAGGAGGACAGGCACGAACACCGGGGAGCTGTTTTTT.

The V gene is TRBV3-1 (or the pseudogene TRBV3-2), the J gene TRBJ1-1, with 7 bases identical to TRBD1. The CDR3 consists of 14 residues. J gave up 2 bases and V 4 bases, and 4 bases lay outside the gene matches. Germline loops: CDR1 LGHDT, CDR2 YNNKEL (reference sequence). The CDR3 DNA is TGTGCCAGCAGCCCTGGGACAGAAAACACTGAAGCTTTCTTT. Protein sequence: CASSPGTENTEAFF.

On this clone itself: The sample carries other DNA sequences with the same CDR3. J is TRBJ2-3 and V is TRBV10-1, with 7 bases lining up with TRBD1. The CDR3 is 14 amino acids. Trimming removed 2 bases from V and 3 bases from J; junction bases left unmatched: 2. Germline-derived CDR1 and CDR2 are WNHNN and SYGVQD (reference sequence). The CDR3 protein is CASSEGTATDTQYF. Here the CDR3 DNA reads TGCGCCAGCAGTGAGGGGACAGCGACAGATACGCAGTATTTT.

The genes are TRBV19 and TRBJ2-1; D is possibly TRBD2 (6 bases). Germline loops: CDR1 LNHDA, CDR2 SQIVND (reference sequence). V was clipped by 7 bases and J by 8 bases, with 21 bases between them. The CDR3 runs to 15 residues. The CDR3 sequence is CASTAGAGGWDEQFF. The CDR3 DNA reads TGTGCCAGTACCGCCGGGGCCGGGGGATGGGATGAGCAGTTCTTC.

The J gene is TRBJ2-7, the V gene TRBV27, with TRBD1 as a possible D gene (5 bases). The germline V and J ends were trimmed by 6 bases and 1 base, with 16 bases remaining between them. CDR3 length equals 15 residues. The germline V gene has CDR1 MNHEY and CDR2 SMNVEV (reference sequence). CDR3 residues: CASSQDTFQSYEQYF. The CDR3 DNA follows: TGTGCCAGCAGCCAGGACACTTTCCAATCCTACGAGCAGTACTTC.

This chain joins TRBV20-1 and TRBJ1-1; TRBD1 might be the D (5 bases). The length of the CDR3 is 13 residues. Germline CDR1 is DFQATT and CDR2 is SNEGSKA (reference sequence). The V and J ends lost 3 bases and 3 bases respectively, with 11 bases between them. CDR3 coding DNA: TGCAGTGCTAGTCTTGGGACGGACACTGAAGCTTTCTTT. Encoded protein: CSASLGTDTEAFF.

The chain couples TRBV3-1 (or the pseudogene TRBV3-2) to TRBJ1-4; no clear D. Germline-derived CDR1 and CDR2 are LGHDT and YNNKEL (reference sequence). This CDR3 spans 13 amino acids. V lost 0 bases to trimming and J lost 7 bases, with 6 bases between them. The CDR3: CASSQESLEKLFF. DNA for the CDR3: TGTGCCAGCAGCCAAGAAAGTCTTGAAAAACTGTTTTTT.

This clone appeared a single time. V gene TRBV2 combines with J gene TRBJ2-5; TRBD2 agrees at 7 bases. CDR3 size: 13 residues. V dropped 3 bases and J dropped 2; count of bases not matched to a gene: 0. The V gene's germline CDR1 is SNHLY and CDR2 FYNNEI. In nucleotides, the CDR3 is TGTGCCAGCAGTGAGCGGGAGCAAGAGACCCAGTACTTC. Residues: CASSEREQETQYF.

The chain employs TRBV2 and TRBJ1-1; no reliable D call. The ends were cut back, 4 bases at V and 1 base at J, with 7 bases in the middle. CDR3 length: 13 residues. Looked up from germline, CDR1 is SNHLY and CDR2 is FYNNEI. In nucleotides, the CDR3 is TGTGCCAGCAGTGCACATCAGAACACTGAAGCTTTCTTT. Its translation is CASSAHQNTEAFF.

The V call is TRBV2, the J call TRBJ1-2; a possible D gene is TRBD1 (5 bases). Germline loops: CDR1 SNHLY, CDR2 FYNNEI. V shed 0 bases and J shed 2 bases, with 10 bases lying between them. CDR3 length: 15 amino acids. The chain's CDR3 is CASSEAGGVNYGYTF. The CDR3 DNA follows: TGTGCCAGCAGTGAAGCGGGGGGGGTAAACTATGGCTACACCTTC.

The rearrangement links TRBV4-2 to TRBJ2-1; D may be TRBD1 or TRBD2 (5 bases each). This CDR3 region has 15 residues. Germline V gene sequence: CDR1 LGHNA, CDR2 YNFKEQ. V lost 4 bases and J lost 5, with 15 bases in between. The CDR3, as DNA: TGTGCCAGCAGCCTCCGGGGCTACCTGAACAATGAGCAGTTCTTC. It yields the protein CASSLRGYLNNEQFF.

This clone has a count of ten or more. The chain joins TRBV19 to TRBJ1-1; unclear D gene. The CDR3 is made up of 13 amino acids. CDR1 is LNHDA, CDR2 SQIVND, per germline (reference sequence). V gave up 6 bases and J gave up 3 bases, with 11 bases separating them. The CDR3 spells CASRRKGYTEAFF. CDR3 nucleotides: TGTGCCAGTAGGAGAAAGGGTTACACTGAAGCTTTCTTT.

This chain links TRBV6-4 with TRBJ2-2; 7 bases map to TRBD1. The CDR3 runs 14 residues. Trimming at V came to 6 bases and at J to 2 bases, leaving 3 bases not matched to a gene. Germline CDR1 MRHNA, CDR2 SNTAGT. The CDR3 coding sequence is TGTGCCAGCAGAAGGACAGGCAACACCGGGGAGCTGTTTTTT. Its translation: CASRRTGNTGELFF.

This clone was detected only once. V and J are TRBV27 and TRBJ1-1; no firm D call. V lost 2 bases to trimming and J lost 1 base, with 8 bases between them. The CDR3 runs 14 residues. The germline V gene encodes CDR1 MNHEY and CDR2 SMNVEV (reference sequence). CDR3: CASSLGLGNTEAFF. The CDR3 region has the DNA TGTGCCAGCAGTTTAGGTTTGGGGAACACTGAAGCTTTCTTT.